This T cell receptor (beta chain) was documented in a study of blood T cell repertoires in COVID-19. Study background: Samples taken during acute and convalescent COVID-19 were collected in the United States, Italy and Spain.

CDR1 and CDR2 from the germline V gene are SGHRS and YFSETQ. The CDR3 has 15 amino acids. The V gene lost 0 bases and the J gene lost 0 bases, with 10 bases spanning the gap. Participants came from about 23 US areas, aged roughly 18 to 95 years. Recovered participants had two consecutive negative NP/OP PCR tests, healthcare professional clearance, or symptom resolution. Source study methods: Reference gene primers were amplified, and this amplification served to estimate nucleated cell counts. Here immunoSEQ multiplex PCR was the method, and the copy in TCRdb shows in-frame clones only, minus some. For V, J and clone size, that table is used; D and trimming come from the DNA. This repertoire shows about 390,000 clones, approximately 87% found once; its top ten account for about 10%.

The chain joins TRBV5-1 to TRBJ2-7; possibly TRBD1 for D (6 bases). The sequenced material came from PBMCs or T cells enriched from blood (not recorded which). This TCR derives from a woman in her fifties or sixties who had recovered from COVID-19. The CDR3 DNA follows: TGCGCCAGCAGCTTGGCTGGGGACAACTCCTACGAGCAGTACTTC. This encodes CASSLAGDNSYEQYF.